The T cell receptor (beta chain) described here comes from a study of beta chain features in type 1 diabetes. Sorted CD4+ subsets: naive, central memory, regulatory, stem cell-like memory (CD45RO/CCR7/CD25/CD127/CD95/CD27 panel). The sequenced template was cDNA made from the entire isolated RNA. Profiled with immunoSEQ multiplex PCR; TCRdb holds only in-frame clones, not every one. The table includes around 650,000 clones, around an eighth detected once. CDR3 length equals 12 residues. V gave up 1 base and J gave up 5 bases, with 3 bases separating them. CDR1 is SEHNR, CDR2 FQNEAQ, per germline (reference sequence). This clone was observed a handful of times. Its antigen is not identified. General study results and limits: Within each of all four CD4+ subsets, Type 1 diabetes patients had TCRB CDR3s that were moderately but significantly shorter.

The TCR originated in a man aged 25 to 40 with type 1 diabetes. Sequenced sample: naive CD4+ T cells from blood. The chain couples TRBV7-9 to TRBJ2-1; unclear D gene. In DNA, the CDR3 is TGTGCCAGCAGCTTAGGGGACAATGAGCAGTTCTTC. It yields the protein CASSLGDNEQFF.